This TCR beta chain is drawn from a study of response to subunit inactivated influenza vaccine. Concerning this clonotype itself: Its matching antigen is unknown.

The CDR3 has 21 residues. Looked up from germline, CDR1 is KGHDR and CDR2 is SFDVKD. V shed 3 bases, J shed 4 bases, and the junction held 17 bases outside the gene matches. Study-level results: T cells newly recruited by each seasonal influenza vaccination are few, the authors suggested.

TCRdb reprocessed the RT-PCR reads with MiXCR, giving one entry per CDR3 protein. The data contain about 650,000 distinct CDR3 sequences, more than 15% of them seen just once; the ten biggest clones take up approximately 10%. This TCR derives from a man aged 50-60 years who received an inactivated influenza vaccine. The V and J genes are TRBV24-1 and TRBJ2-6; 10 positions agree with TRBD1. This specimen consisted of PBMCs from blood, obtained 11 to 12 days after vaccination. CDR3 DNA sequence: TGTGCCACCAGTGATGGGCCAAAGCTCCGGGACAGGGGACCCGGGGCCAACGTCCTGACTTTC. It yields the protein CATSDGPKLRDRGPGANVLTF.